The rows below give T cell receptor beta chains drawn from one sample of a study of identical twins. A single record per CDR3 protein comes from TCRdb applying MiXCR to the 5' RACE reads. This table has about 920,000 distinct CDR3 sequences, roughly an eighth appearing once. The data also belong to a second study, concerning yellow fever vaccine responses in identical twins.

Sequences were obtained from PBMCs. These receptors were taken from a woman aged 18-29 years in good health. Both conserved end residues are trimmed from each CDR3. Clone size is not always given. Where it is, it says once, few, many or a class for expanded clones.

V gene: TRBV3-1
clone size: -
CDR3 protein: ASSQPSRTSGTDTQY

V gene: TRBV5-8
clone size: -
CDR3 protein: ASTSGRGFGNQPQH

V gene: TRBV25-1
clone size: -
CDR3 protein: ASSEEGAGGSEQY

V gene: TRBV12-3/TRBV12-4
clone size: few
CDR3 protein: ASSRGLSPSYNEQF

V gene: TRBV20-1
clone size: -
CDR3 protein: SARATDRGDEAF

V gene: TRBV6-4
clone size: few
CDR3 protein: ASGGISGRSSYNEQF

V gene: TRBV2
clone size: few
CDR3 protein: ASSEEAGKGDTQY

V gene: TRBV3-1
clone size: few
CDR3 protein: ASSQERTDIFGGYT

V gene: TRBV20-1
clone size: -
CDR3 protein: SARPTGTGFGNTGELF

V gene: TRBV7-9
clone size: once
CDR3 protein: ASSSQGNIQY

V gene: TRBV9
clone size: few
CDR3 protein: ASSVGGLPSTDTQY

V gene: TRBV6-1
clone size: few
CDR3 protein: ASSEYRAGTEAF

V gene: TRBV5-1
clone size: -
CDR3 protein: ASSPTGTGVEKLF

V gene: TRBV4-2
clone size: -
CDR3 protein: ASSQVGLGVDTQY

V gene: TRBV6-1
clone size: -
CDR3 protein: ASSPFGTGGNTIY

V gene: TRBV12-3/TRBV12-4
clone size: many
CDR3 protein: ASSLSGEQY